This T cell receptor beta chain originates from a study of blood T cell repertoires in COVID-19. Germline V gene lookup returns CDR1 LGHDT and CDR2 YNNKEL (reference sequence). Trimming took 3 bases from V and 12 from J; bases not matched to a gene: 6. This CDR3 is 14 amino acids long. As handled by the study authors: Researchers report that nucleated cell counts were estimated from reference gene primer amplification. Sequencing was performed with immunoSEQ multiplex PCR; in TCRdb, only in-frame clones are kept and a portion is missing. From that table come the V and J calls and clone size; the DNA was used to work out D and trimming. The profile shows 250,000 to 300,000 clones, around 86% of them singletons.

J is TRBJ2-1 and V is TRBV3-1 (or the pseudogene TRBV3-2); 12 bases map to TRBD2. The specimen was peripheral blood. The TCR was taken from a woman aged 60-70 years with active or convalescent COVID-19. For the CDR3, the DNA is TGTGCCAGCAGCCACGCTAGCGGGGGGGCCGTGCAGTTCTTC. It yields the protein CASSHASGGAVQFF.